This T cell receptor beta chain was observed in a study of cytomegalovirus exposure and HLA in healthy donors. Method: immunoSEQ multiplex PCR; TCRdb's copy keeps in-frame clones and lacks some. Of over 200,000 clones listed, 75% to 90% are singletons. The CDR3 is made up of 15 amino acids. Germline V lookup: CDR1 MNHEY, CDR2 SMNVEV (reference sequence). The germline V and J ends were trimmed by 5 bases and 8 bases, with 19 bases remaining between them. Study-level findings and limits: The study recorded over 150 TCR beta chains that were cytomegalovirus-associated. High specificity and sensitivity for cytomegalovirus status were reported for the classifier. The CMV antigen specificity of a few CMV-associated chains was confirmed through in vitro analysis. Across donors, most TCRs were seen rarely, yet some public ones were widespread.

This clone was detected a few times. Antigen: not known. The rearrangement links TRBV27 to TRBJ2-1; TRBD2 might be the D (6 bases). This TCR came from a woman younger than 30 in good health and CMV-seronegative. The sequenced sample consisted of PBMCs. CDR3 sequence reads: CASSPPGRGIDEQFF. CDR3 sequence (DNA): TGTGCCAGCAGTCCCCCGGGGCGCGGGATCGATGAGCAGTTCTTC.